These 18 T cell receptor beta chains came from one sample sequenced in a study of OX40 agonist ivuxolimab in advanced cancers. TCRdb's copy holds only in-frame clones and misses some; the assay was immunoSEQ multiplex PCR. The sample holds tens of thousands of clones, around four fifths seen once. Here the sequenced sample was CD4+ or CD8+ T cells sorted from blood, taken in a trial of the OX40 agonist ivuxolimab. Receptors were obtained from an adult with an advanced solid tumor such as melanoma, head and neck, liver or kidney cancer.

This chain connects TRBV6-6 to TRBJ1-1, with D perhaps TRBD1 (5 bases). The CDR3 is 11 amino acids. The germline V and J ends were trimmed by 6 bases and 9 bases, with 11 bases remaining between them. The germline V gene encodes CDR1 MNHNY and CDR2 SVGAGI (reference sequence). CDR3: CASSPDTQAFF. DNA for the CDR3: TGTGCCAGCAGCCCGGACACCCAAGCTTTCTTT.

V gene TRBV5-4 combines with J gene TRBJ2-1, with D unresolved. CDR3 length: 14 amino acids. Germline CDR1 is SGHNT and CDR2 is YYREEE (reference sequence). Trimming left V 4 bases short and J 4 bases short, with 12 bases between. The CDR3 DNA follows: TGTGCCAGCAGCGCGCGCACAGCGTACAATGAGCAGTTCTTC. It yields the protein CASSARTAYNEQFF.

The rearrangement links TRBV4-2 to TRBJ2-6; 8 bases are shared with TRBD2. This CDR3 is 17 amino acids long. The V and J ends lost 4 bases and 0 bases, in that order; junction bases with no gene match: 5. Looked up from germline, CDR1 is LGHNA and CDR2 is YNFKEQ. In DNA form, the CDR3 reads TGTGCCAGCAGCCCGCACGGGGGGGCCTCTGGGGCCAACGTCCTGACTTTC. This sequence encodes CASSPHGGASGANVLTF.

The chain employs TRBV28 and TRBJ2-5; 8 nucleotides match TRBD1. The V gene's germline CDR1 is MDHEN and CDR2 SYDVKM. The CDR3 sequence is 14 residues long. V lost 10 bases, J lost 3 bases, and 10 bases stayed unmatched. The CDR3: CAIATGATEETQYF. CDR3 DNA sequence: TGTGCCATCGCGACAGGGGCGACCGAAGAGACCCAGTACTTC.

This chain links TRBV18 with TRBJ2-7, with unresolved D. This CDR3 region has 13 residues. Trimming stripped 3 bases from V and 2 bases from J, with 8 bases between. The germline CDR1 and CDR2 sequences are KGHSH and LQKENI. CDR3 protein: CASSPADTYEQYF. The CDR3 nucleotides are TGTGCCAGCTCACCGGCAGATACCTACGAGCAGTACTTC.

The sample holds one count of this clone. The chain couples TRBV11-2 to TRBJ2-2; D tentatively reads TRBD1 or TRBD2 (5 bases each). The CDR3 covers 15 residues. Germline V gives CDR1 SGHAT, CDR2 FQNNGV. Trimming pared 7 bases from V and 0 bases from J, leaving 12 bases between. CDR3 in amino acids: CASTLGTANTGELFF. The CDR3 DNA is TGTGCCAGCACCCTGGGGACGGCGAACACCGGGGAGCTGTTTTTT.

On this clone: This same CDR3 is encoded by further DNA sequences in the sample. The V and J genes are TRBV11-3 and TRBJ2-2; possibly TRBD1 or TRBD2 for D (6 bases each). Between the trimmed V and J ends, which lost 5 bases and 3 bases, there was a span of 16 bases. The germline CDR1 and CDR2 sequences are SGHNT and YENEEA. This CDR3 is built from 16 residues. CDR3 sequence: CASSPGGGPDTGELFF. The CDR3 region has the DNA TGTGCCAGCAGCCCCGGTGGGGGGCCCGACACCGGGGAGCTGTTTTTT.

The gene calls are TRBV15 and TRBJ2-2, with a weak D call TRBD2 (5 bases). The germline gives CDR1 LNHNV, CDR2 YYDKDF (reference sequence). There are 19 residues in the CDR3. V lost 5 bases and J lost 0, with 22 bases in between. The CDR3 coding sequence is TGTGCCACCAGCCGGGATGGGTCGGCGTTTATTCCGAACACCGGGGAGCTGTTTTTT. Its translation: CATSRDGSAFIPNTGELFF. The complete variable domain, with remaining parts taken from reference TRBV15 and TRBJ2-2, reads DAMVIQNPRYQVTQFGKPVTLSCSQTLNHNVMYWYQQKSSQAPKLLFHYYDKDFNNEADTPDNFQSRRPNTSFCFLDIRSPGLGDTAMYLCATSRDGSAFIPNTGELFFGEGSRLTVL.

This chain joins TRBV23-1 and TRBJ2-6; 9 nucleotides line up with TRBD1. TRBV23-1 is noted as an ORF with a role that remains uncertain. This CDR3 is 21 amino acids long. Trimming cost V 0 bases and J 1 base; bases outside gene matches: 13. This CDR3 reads CASSQSNTHTGGGSGANVLTF. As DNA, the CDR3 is TGCGCCAGCAGTCAATCGAACACACACACAGGGGGCGGGTCTGGGGCCAACGTCCTGACTTTC.

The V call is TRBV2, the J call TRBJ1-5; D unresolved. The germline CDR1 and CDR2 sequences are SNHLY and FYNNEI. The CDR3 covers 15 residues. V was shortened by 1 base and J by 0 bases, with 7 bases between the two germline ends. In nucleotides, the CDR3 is TGTGCCAGCAGTGAAGAATATGGTAGCAATCAGCCCCAGCATTTT. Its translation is CASSEEYGSNQPQHF.

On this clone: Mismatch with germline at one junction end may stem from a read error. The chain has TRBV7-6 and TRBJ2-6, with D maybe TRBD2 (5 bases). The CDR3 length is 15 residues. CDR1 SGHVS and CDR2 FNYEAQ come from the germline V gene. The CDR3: CASSGPSSGTNVLTF. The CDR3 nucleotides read TGTGCCAGCAGCGGTCCTAGCTCTGGGACCAACGTCCTGACTTTC.

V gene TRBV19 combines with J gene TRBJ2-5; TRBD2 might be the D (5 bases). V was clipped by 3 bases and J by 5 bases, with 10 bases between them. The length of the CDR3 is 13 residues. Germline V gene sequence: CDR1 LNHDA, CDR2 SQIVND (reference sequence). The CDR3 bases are TGTGCCAGTAGTATGAGGGCGAGGGAGACCCAGTACTTC. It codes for CASSMRARETQYF.

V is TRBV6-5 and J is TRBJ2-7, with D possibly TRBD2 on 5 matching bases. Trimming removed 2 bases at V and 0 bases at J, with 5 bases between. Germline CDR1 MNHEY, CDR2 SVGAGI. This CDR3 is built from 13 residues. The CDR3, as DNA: TGTGCCAGCAGTTACGACTACTCCTACGAGCAGTACTTC. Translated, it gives CASSYDYSYEQYF.

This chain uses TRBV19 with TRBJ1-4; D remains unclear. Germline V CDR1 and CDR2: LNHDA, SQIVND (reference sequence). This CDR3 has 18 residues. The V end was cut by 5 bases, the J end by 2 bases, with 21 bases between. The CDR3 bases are TGTGCCAGTAGTCCTCGGACGGGAAGCCTTCACACTAATGAAAAACTGTTTTTT. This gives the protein CASSPRTGSLHTNEKLFF.

The CDR3 spells CASSSRPDRSNEKLFF. The CDR3 DNA reads as TGCGCCAGCAGCTCCCGACCTGACAGGTCTAATGAAAAACTGTTTTTT. The chain is built from TRBV5-1 and TRBJ1-4; D possibly corresponds to TRBD1 (6 bases). Trimming stripped 3 bases from V and 3 bases from J, with 15 bases between. Germline loops: CDR1 SGHRS, CDR2 YFSETQ. This CDR3 is built from 16 residues.

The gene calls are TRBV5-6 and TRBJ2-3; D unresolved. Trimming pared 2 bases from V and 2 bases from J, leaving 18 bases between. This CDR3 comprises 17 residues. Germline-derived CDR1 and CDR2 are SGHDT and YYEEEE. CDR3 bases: TGTGCCAGCAGCTTCCGGGCTATAGAAGGATACACAGATACGCAGTATTTT. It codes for CASSFRAIEGYTDTQYF.

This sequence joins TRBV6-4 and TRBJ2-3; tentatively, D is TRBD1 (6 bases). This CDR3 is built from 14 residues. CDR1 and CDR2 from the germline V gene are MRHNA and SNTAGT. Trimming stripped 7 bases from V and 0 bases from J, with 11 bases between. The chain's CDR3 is CASTLDSSTDTQYF. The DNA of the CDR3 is TGTGCCAGCACCCTGGACAGCAGCACAGATACGCAGTATTTT.

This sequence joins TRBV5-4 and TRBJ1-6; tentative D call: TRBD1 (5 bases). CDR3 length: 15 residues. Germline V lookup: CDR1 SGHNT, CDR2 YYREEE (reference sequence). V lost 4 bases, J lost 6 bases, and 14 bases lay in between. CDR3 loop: CASSPGRAFNSPLHF. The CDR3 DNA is TGTGCCAGCAGCCCCGGCAGGGCCTTTAATTCACCCCTCCACTTT.